The 13 T cell receptor beta chains given below trace back to one sample, sequenced in a study of T cells in Graves' hyperthyroidism and ophthalmopathy. Amplification of TCR beta CDR3 regions was performed using RNA transcripts as template. TCR CDR3 regions were first amplified by RT-PCR with HTBI primers. MiXCR, applied by TCRdb to the multiplex PCR reads, yields one record per CDR3 protein. The top ten hold 3.8% of the sample, which has under 650,000 distinct CDR3 sequences, around 15% seen once. Sequenced material: blood. The receptors come from a woman in her 30s with Graves' hyperthyroidism.

This clonotype appeared a few times. The chain combines TRBV15 with TRBJ2-7; 11 bases align to TRBD2. The V segment lost 0 bases and the J segment 2 bases; nucleotides outside the gene matches: 9. The length of the CDR3 is 18 residues. Germline CDR1 reads LNHNV; CDR2 reads YYDKDF (reference sequence). CDR3 DNA: TGTGCCACCAGCAGAGAGGGGCCCTTGACTAGCGGGACCTACGAGCAGTACTTC. Encoded protein: CATSREGPLTSGTYEQYF. The full variable domain, rest sourced from reference TRBV15 and TRBJ2-7, is DAMVIQNPRYQVTQFGKPVTLSCSQTLNHNVMYWYQQKSSQAPKLLFHYYDKDFNNEADTPDNFQSRRPNTSFCFLDIRSPGLGDTAMYLCATSREGPLTSGTYEQYFGPGTRLTVT.

The rearrangement joins TRBV12-5 to TRBJ1-4, with 7 bases that match TRBD1. Unmatched junction bases numbered 7, after V lost 5 bases and J lost 4 bases. The CDR3 runs to 15 residues. CDR1 is LGHNT and CDR2 is FRNRAP in the germline V gene. The CDR3 loop reads CASGTPGTDNEKLFF. CDR3 DNA sequence: TGTGCTAGTGGTACACCCGGGACAGATAATGAAAAACTGTTTTTT.

This clonotype was recorded at least ten times. V usage is TRBV30 and J usage is TRBJ2-5; 12 nucleotides agree with TRBD2. The ends lost 5 bases at V and 5 bases at J; junction bases unmatched: 9. The CDR3 length is 15 residues. The germline CDR1 and CDR2 sequences are GTSNPN and SVGIG (reference sequence). The CDR3 loop is CAWRRLAGALETQYF. The CDR3 coding sequence is TGTGCCTGGCGACGACTAGCGGGAGCACTTGAGACCCAGTACTTC.

The chain couples TRBV7-2 to TRBJ1-1, with a tentative D call TRBD1 (5 bases). V shed 6 bases and J shed 4 bases, with 15 bases lying between them. The CDR3 runs 14 residues. From germline, CDR1 is SGHTA and CDR2 FQGNSA. DNA for the CDR3: TGTGCCAGCAGGAGGCAGGGTTTTGCCACTGAAGCTTTCTTT. The encoded protein is CASRRQGFATEAFF.

This rearrangement joins TRBV20-1 to TRBJ1-4; the D gene is possibly TRBD1 (5 bases). The CDR3 runs 17 residues. The V end lost 3 bases, the J end lost 4 bases, and 21 bases lay between the germline ends. Germline V gene lookup returns CDR1 DFQATT and CDR2 SNEGSKA (reference sequence). Written as DNA, the CDR3 is TGCAGTGCTAGGAGTCGTTGGGTCAGGGCGGGTAATGAAAAACTGTTTTTT. It yields the protein CSARSRWVRAGNEKLFF.

Ten or more counts support this clonotype. This rearrangement joins TRBV5-6 to TRBJ2-1; unclear D gene. V lost 0 bases and J lost 3, with 13 bases in between. Germline lookup yields CDR1 SGHDT and CDR2 YYEEEE. CDR3 length: 16 residues. This CDR3 reads CASSLVGSDDYNEQFF. In DNA form, the CDR3 reads TGTGCCAGCAGCTTGGTGGGCAGCGACGACTACAATGAGCAGTTCTTC.

Points on this clonotype: This sequence may be a read error, since a much larger clone differs from it by one base. The V gene is TRBV27, the J gene TRBJ1-1, with D unresolved. Germline CDR1 MNHEY, CDR2 SMNVEV (reference sequence). The CDR3 sequence is 13 residues long. CDR3 in DNA: TGTGCCAGCAGTCTCGGGATCCGAACTGAAGCTTCCTTT. This sequence encodes CASSLGIRTEASF.

This clonotype came up many times. This chain joins TRBV28 and TRBJ2-7; possibly TRBD2 for D (7 bases). The V end was cut by 5 bases, the J end by 4 bases, with 24 bases between. The germline V gene encodes CDR1 MDHEN and CDR2 SYDVKM. This CDR3 comprises 17 residues. The CDR3 coding sequence is TGTGCCAGCAGTGAGCCCCCGGGGAGGGGGGGCAGGTACGAGCAGTACTTC. This translates into CASSEPPGRGGRYEQYF.

This clonotype was picked up many times. The V call is TRBV6-5, the J call TRBJ1-2; 10 bases line up with TRBD1. Per the germline V gene, CDR1 is MNHEY and CDR2 is SVGAGI. This CDR3 contains 17 residues. Trimming at V came to 2 bases and at J to 0 bases, leaving 6 bases not matched to a gene. The CDR3 loop reads CASSYVGQGTPNYGYTF. In nucleotides, the CDR3 is TGTGCCAGCAGTTACGTGGGACAGGGGACTCCTAACTATGGCTACACCTTC.

This clonotype was counted ten times or more. The genes are TRBV27 and TRBJ1-1; 7 nucleotides match TRBD1. The junction had 4 bases not matched to a gene; V was cut back by 6 bases and J by 0 bases. Germline V gene data show CDR1 as MNHEY and CDR2 as SMNVEV (reference sequence). This CDR3 region has 14 residues. The CDR3 protein is CASRADRLNTEAFF. The CDR3 nucleotides are TGTGCCAGCAGAGCGGACAGGTTGAACACTGAAGCTTTCTTT.

This clonotype was counted between two and nine times. The V call is TRBV19, the J call TRBJ2-1, with D unresolved. From germline, CDR1 is LNHDA and CDR2 SQIVND (reference sequence). The V and J ends lost 3 bases and 4 bases respectively, with 7 bases between them. CDR3 length: 13 amino acids. This CDR3 reads CASSIGIYNEQFF. DNA of the CDR3: TGTGCCAGTAGTATTGGGATTTACAATGAGCAGTTCTTC.

The chain recombines TRBV20-1 with TRBJ2-1; TRBD2 is a possible D gene (5 bases). V was pared by 5 bases and J by 0 bases, with 11 bases between. CDR1 is DFQATT and CDR2 is SNEGSKA in the germline V gene (reference sequence). CDR3 size: 14 residues. CDR3 residues: CSAGRRSSYNEQFF. CDR3 bases: TGCAGTGCTGGGCGGAGGAGCTCCTACAATGAGCAGTTCTTC.

The chain couples TRBV6-1 to TRBJ2-7; 7 bases are a match to TRBD1. Per germline, CDR1 MNHNS and CDR2 SASEGT. Trimming removed 3 bases from V and 7 bases from J; junction bases left unmatched: 12. The CDR3 spans 15 residues. CDR3 amino acids: CASSDDRVPLGEQYF. The CDR3 bases are TGTGCCAGCAGTGACGACAGGGTTCCTCTTGGGGAGCAGTACTTC.